Listed below are T cell receptor beta chains from one sample, sequenced in a study of blood T cell repertoires in COVID-19. Some clones are missing from TCRdb's copy, which holds only in-frame ones; the method was immunoSEQ multiplex PCR. The sample records 190,000 or so clones, 78% being singletons. Sequenced material: peripheral blood. These receptor sequences come from a woman older than 75 with active or convalescent COVID-19. Each CDR3 is given with its conserved first and last residue. Each record gives: CDR3 protein, CDR3 DNA, V gene, D gene, clone size, J gene. A D gene is named only where the DNA matches it firmly. Clone size appears in some rows only: once, few, many, or a class for an expanded clone.

CATSDSGQGTTEAFF,TGTGCCACCAGTGATTCGGGACAGGGGACGACTGAAGCTTTCTTT,TRBV24-1,TRBD1,once,TRBJ1-1
CASSMNSGVPTDTQYF,TGTGCCAGTAGTATGAACAGCGGGGTTCCCACAGATACGCAGTATTTT,TRBV19,TRBD2,-,TRBJ2-3
CATSSDRVDTQYF,TGTGCCACCAGTAGTGACAGGGTGGATACGCAGTATTTT,TRBV15,TRBD1,-,TRBJ2-3
CASSQSLDRGHGYTF,TGTGCCAGCAGCCAATCTCTCGACAGGGGGCATGGCTACACCTTC,TRBV4-2,TRBD1,once,TRBJ1-2
CASSIRLQVYTQYF,TGTGCCAGTAGTATCCGACTACAAGTCTATACGCAGTATTTT,TRBV19,-,-,TRBJ2-3
CASSLGQHNSPLHF,TGTGCCAGCAGCTTGGGACAGCATAATTCACCCCTCCACTTT,TRBV5-6,-,-,TRBJ1-6
CASSPRQFEAFF,TGTGCCAGCAGTCCCCGACAGTTTGAAGCTTTCTTT,TRBV28,-,-,TRBJ1-1
CASTEGAGMGTEAFF,TGTGCCAGCACCGAAGGCGCAGGGATGGGAACTGAAGCTTTCTTT,TRBV28,-,few,TRBJ1-1
CATEFRGADTQYF,TGTGCCACCGAGTTCAGGGGCGCGGATACGCAGTATTTT,TRBV24-1,-,-,TRBJ2-3
CASSLSWVPGANSGNTIYF,TGTGCCAGCAGTTTATCGTGGGTGCCTGGGGCAAACTCTGGAAACACCATATATTTT,TRBV27,-,-,TRBJ1-3
CASSQGQLPGELFF,TGTGCCAGCAGCCAAGGACAGCTACCCGGGGAGCTGTTTTTT,TRBV3-1/TRBV3-2,-,once,TRBJ2-2
CASSFATSPLHF,TGTGCCAGCAGCTTCGCTACTTCACCCCTCCACTTT,TRBV5-5,-,-,TRBJ1-6
CATGTGSGLNTGELFF,TGTGCCACCGGGACAGGCAGTGGTCTAAACACCGGGGAGCTGTTTTTT,TRBV10-3,TRBD1,-,TRBJ2-2
CASSPLPGETQYF,TGTGCCAGCTCACCCCTCCCGGGAGAGACCCAGTACTTC,TRBV18,-,-,TRBJ2-5
CASSQTSGRTDTQYF,TGTGCCAGCAGCCAGACTAGCGGACGCACAGATACGCAGTATTTT,TRBV9,TRBD2,-,TRBJ2-3
CASSERASTWTGF,TGTGCCAGCAGCGAAAGGGCTTCTACATGGACAGGATTC,TRBV7-3,TRBD1,-,TRBJ2-7